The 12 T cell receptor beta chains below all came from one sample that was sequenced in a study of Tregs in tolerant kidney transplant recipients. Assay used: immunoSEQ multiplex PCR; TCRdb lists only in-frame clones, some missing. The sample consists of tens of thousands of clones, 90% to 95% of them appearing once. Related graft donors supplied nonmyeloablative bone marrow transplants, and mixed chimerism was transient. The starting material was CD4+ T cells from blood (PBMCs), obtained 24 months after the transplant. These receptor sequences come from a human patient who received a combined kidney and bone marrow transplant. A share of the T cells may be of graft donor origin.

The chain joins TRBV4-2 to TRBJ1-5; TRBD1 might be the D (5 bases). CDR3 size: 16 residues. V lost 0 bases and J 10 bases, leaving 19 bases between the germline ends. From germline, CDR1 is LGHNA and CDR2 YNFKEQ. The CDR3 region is CASSQDLPSLGHPQHF. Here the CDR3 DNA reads TGTGCCAGCAGCCAAGATCTTCCGTCTCTTGGACATCCCCAGCATTTT.

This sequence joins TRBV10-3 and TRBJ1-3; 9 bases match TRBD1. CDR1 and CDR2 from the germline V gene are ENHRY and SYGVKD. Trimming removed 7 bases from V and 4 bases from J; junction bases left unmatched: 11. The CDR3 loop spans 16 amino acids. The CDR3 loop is CAINREQGAYGNTIYF. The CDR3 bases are TGTGCCATCAACCGTGAACAGGGGGCTTACGGAAACACCATATATTTT.

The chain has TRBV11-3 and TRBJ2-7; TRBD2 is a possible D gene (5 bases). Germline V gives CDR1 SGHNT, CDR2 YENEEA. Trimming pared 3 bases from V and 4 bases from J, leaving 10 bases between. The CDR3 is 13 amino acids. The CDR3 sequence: CASSLGSGYEQYF. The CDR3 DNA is TGTGCCAGCAGCTTGGGGTCGGGGTACGAGCAGTACTTC.

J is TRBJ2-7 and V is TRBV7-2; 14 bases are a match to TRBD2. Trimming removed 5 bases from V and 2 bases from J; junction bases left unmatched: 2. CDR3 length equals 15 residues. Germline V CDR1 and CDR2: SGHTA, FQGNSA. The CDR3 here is CASSLGLAGAYEQYF. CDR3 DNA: TGTGCCAGCAGCCTGGGACTAGCGGGAGCCTACGAGCAGTACTTC.

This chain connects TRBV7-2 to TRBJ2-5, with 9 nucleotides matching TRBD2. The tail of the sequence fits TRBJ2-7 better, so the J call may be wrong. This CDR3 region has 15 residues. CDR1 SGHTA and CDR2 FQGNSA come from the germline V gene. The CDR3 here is CASSLGLAATYEQYF. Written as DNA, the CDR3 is TGTGCCAGCAGCTTAGGACTAGCGGCTACCTACGAGCAGTACTTC.

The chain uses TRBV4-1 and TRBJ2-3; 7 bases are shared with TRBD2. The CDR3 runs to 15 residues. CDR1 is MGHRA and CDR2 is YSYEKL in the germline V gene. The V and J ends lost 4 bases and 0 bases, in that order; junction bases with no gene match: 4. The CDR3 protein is CASSRRDYSTDTQYF. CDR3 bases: TGCGCCAGCAGCCGCCGGGACTATAGCACAGATACGCAGTATTTT.

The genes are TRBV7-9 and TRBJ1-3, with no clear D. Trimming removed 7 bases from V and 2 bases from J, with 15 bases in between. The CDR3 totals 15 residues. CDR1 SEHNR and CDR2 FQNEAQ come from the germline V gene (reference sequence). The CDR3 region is CASKTLNMAGNTIYF. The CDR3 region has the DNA TGTGCCAGCAAAACATTAAACATGGCTGGAAACACCATATATTTT.

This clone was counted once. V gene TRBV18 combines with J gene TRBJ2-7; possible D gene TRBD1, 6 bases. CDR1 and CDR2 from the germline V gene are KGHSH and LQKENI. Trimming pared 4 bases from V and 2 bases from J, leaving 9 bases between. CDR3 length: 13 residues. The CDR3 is CASSLRDTYEQYF. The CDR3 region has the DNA TGTGCCAGCTCACTGAGGGACACCTACGAGCAGTACTTC.

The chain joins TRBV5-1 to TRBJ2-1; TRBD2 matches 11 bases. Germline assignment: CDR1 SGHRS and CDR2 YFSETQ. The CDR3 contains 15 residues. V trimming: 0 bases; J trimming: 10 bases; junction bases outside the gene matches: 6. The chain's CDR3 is CASSLVAGGAREQFF. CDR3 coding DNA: TGCGCCAGCAGCTTGGTAGCGGGAGGGGCTAGGGAGCAGTTCTTC.

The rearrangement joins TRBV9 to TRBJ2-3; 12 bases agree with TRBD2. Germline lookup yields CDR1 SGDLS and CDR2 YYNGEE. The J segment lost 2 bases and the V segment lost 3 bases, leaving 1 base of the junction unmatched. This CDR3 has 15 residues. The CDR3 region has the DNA TGTGCCAGCAGCGGGACTAGCGGGGTCACAGATACGCAGTATTTT. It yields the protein CASSGTSGVTDTQYF. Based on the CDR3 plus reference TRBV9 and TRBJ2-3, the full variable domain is DSGVTQTPKHLITATGQRVTLRCSPRSGDLSVYWYQQSLDQGLQFLIQYYNGEERAKGNILERFSAQQFPDLHSELNLSSLELGDSALYFCASSGTSGVTDTQYFGPGTRLTVL.

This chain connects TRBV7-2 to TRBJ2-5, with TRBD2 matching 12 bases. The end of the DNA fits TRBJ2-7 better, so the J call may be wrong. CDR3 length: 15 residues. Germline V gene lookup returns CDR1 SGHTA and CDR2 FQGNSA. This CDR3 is CASSRRLAGDYEQYF. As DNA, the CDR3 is TGTGCCAGCAGCAGGCGACTAGCGGGGGATTACGAGCAGTACTTC.

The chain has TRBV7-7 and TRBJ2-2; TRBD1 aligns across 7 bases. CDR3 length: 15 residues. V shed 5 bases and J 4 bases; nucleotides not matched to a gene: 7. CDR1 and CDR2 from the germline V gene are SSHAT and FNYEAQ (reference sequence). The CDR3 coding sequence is TGTGCCAGCAGCATTACAGGGGCGAGCACCGGGGAGCTGTTTTTT. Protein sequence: CASSITGASTGELFF. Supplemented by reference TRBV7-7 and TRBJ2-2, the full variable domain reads GAGVSQSPRYKVTKRGQDVTLRCDPISSHATLYWYQQALGQGPEFLTYFNYEAQPDKSGLPSDRFSAERPEGSISTLTIQRTEQRDSAMYRCASSITGASTGELFFGEGSRLTVL.